What follows are 4 T cell receptor beta chains derived from one specimen sequenced in a study of tumor T cells in aggressive B-cell lymphoma (TCRdb year 2017). The library was obtained by the immunoSEQ multiplex PCR assay. This is the immuneACCESS table as TCRdb keeps it, with only in-frame sequences that have V and J called. A part of the clones is gone; compared with another copy, unresolved V genes explain less than half, and the rest is unexplained. Across this sample there are 2,800 or so clones, with roughly nine tenths seen only once. The ten largest clones capture about 2.5% of the sample. Specimen: tumor tissue. The receptors come from an adult with diffuse large B cell lymphoma.

The genes are TRBV5-1 and TRBJ2-7; 9 bases agree with TRBD1. With 0 bases clipped from V and 4 bases from J, the junction kept 2 bases outside the gene matches. The CDR3 contains 14 residues. CDR1 and CDR2 (germline): SGHRS, YFSETQ. CDR3 region: CASSLEGQGYEQYF. The CDR3 DNA follows: TGCGCCAGCAGCTTGGAGGGACAGGGTTACGAGCAGTACTTC.

V and J are TRBV9 and TRBJ2-2; 10 bases agree with TRBD1. CDR3 length: 15 amino acids. Trimming took 4 bases from V and 5 from J; bases not matched to a gene: 5. CDR1 and CDR2 from the germline V gene are SGDLS and YYNGEE. This CDR3 is CASSSDRGRTGELFF. As DNA, the CDR3 is TGTGCCAGCAGCTCTGACAGGGGGCGGACCGGGGAGCTGTTTTTT.

This clone showed up just once. The V gene is TRBV5-1, the J gene TRBJ2-7; TRBD2 might be the D (5 bases). The V and J ends lost 0 bases and 6 bases respectively, with 13 bases between them. The germline V gene has CDR1 SGHRS and CDR2 YFSETQ. The CDR3 has 14 amino acids. As DNA, the CDR3 is TGCGCCAGCAGCTTGGATATAGGGAGCTGCGAGCAGTACTTC. Its translation is CASSLDIGSCEQYF.

The chain links TRBV5-1 to TRBJ1-6; D possibly corresponds to TRBD1 (6 bases). V was pared by 1 base and J by 7 bases, with 9 bases between. Per germline, CDR1 SGHRS and CDR2 YFSETQ. The CDR3 has 14 amino acids. The CDR3 reads CASSLTGTNSPLHF. CDR3 bases: TGCGCCAGCAGCTTGACAGGGACAAATTCACCCCTCCACTTT.